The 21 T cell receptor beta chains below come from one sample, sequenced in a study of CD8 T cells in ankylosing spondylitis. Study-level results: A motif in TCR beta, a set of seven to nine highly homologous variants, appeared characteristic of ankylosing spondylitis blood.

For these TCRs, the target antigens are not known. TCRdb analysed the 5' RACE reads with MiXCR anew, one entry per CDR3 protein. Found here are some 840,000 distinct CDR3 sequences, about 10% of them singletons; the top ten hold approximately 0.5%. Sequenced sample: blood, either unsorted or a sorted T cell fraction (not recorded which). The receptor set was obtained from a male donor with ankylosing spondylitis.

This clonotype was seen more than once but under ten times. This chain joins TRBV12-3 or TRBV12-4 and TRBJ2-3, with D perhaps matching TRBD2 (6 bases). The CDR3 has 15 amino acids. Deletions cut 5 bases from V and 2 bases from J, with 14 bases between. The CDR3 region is CASSRLGGTTDTQYF. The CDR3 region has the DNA TGTGCCAGCAGTCGACTAGGAGGAACCACAGATACGCAGTATTTT.

The CDR3 region is CASSFINSYNEQFF. For the CDR3, the DNA is TGTGCCAGCAGCTTTATCAACTCCTACAATGAGCAGTTCTTC. J is TRBJ2-1 and V is TRBV7-8, with D unresolved. The V end lost 3 bases, the J end lost 0 bases, and 6 bases lay between the germline ends. The CDR3 is made up of 14 amino acids. CDR1 and CDR2 from the germline V gene are SGHVS and FQNEAQ. The whole variable domain, remainder taken from reference TRBV7-8 and TRBJ2-1, is GAGVSQSPRYKVAKRGQDVALRCDPISGHVSLFWYQQALGQGPEFLTYFQNEAQLDKSGLPSDRFFAERPEGSVSTLKIQRTQQEDSAVYLCASSFINSYNEQFFGPGTRLTVL.

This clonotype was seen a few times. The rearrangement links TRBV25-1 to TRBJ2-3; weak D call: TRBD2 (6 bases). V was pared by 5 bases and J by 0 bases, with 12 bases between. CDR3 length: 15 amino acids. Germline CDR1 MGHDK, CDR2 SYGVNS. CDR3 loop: CASSSREYSTDTQYF. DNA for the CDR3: TGTGCCAGCAGTTCCCGGGAGTACAGCACAGATACGCAGTATTTT.

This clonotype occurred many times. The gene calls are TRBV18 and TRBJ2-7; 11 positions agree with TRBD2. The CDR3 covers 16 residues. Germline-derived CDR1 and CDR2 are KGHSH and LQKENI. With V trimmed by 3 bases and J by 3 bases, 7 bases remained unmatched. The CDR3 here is CASSPPRLAGSYEQYF. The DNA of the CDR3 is TGTGCCAGCTCACCCCCTCGACTAGCGGGGAGCTACGAGCAGTACTTC.

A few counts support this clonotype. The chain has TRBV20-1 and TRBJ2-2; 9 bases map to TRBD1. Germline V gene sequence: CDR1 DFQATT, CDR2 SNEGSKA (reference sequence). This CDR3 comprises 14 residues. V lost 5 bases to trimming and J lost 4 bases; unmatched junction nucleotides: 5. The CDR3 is CSALQGAGTGELFF. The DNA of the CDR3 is TGCAGTGCTTTACAGGGGGCCGGCACCGGGGAGCTGTTTTTT.

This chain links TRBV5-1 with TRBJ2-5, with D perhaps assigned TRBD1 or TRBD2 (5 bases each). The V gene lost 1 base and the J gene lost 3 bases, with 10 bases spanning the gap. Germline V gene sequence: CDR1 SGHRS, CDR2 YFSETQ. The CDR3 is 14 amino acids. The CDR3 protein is CASSLKGTEETQYF. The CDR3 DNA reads TGCGCCAGCAGCTTGAAAGGGACGGAAGAGACCCAGTACTTC.

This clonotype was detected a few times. CDR3 DNA sequence: TGTGCCAGCGGGACCCGGAACCCCCGGCGAGAGACCCAGTACTTC. Amino acid sequence: CASGTRNPRRETQYF. This rearrangement joins TRBV21-1 to TRBJ2-5; the table gives TRBD1 as D, unverified against the DNA. TRBV21-1 is an annotated pseudogene. The length of the CDR3 is 15 residues.

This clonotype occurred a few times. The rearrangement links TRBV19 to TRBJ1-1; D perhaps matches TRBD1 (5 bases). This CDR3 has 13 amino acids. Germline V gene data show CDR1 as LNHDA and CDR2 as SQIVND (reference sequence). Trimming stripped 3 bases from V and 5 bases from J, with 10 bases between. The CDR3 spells CASSIWGLTEAFF. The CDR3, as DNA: TGTGCCAGTAGTATTTGGGGACTGACTGAAGCTTTCTTT.

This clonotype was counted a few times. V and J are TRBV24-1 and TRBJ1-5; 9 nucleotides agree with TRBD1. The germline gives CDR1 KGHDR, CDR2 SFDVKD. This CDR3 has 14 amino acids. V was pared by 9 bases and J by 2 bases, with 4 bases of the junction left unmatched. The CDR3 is CATGDRDGNQPQHF. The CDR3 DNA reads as TGTGCCACCGGGGACAGGGATGGCAATCAGCCCCAGCATTTT.

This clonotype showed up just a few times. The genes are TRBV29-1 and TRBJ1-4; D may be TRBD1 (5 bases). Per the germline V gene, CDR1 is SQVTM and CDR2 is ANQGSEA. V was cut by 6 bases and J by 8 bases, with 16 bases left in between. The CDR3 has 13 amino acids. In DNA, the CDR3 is TGCAGCGTGTCCCGGGGCCGGAGGGAAAAACTGTTTTTT. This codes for CSVSRGRREKLFF.

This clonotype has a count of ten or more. CDR3 loop: CASSPQGETQYF. DNA of the CDR3: TGTGCCAGCAGCCCGCAGGGAGAGACCCAGTACTTC. The rearrangement links TRBV7-9 to TRBJ2-5; maybe TRBD1 (5 bases). V was shortened by 5 bases and J by 4 bases, with 8 bases between the two germline ends. The CDR3 length is 12 residues. Germline-derived CDR1 and CDR2 are SEHNR and FQNEAQ (reference sequence).

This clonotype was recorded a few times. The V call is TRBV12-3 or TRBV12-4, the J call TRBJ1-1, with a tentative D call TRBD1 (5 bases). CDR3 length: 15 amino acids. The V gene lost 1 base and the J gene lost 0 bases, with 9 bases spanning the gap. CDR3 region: CASSLGDVLNTEAFF. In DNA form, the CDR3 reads TGTGCCAGCAGTTTAGGGGACGTCTTGAACACTGAAGCTTTCTTT.

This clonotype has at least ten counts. The CDR3 DNA sequence: TGCAGTGCGTACGGGGGGGCCAGGGAGACCCAGTACTTC. It translates to CSAYGGARETQYF. The gene calls are TRBV20-1 and TRBJ2-5; 8 nucleotides match TRBD2. J gave up 5 bases and V 6 bases, and 8 bases lay outside the gene matches. The germline V gene encodes CDR1 DFQATT and CDR2 SNEGSKA (reference sequence). CDR3 size: 13 residues.

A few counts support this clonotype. The CDR3 region is CASPPPRQGGDSPLHF. The CDR3, as DNA: TGTGCCAGCCCCCCTCCCAGACAGGGAGGGGATTCACCCCTCCACTTT. The V gene is TRBV3-1, the J gene TRBJ1-6; TRBD1 matches at 7 bases. This CDR3 is 16 amino acids long. With 8 bases clipped from V and 8 bases from J, the junction kept 15 bases outside the gene matches. Germline V gives CDR1 LGHDT, CDR2 YNNKEL (reference sequence).

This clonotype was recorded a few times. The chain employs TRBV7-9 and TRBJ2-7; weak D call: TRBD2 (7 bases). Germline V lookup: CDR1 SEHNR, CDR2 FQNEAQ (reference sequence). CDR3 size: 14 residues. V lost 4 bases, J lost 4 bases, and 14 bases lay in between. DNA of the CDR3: TGTGCCAGCAGCTCCTGGGGAGGGGGTTACGAGCAGTACTTC. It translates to CASSSWGGGYEQYF.

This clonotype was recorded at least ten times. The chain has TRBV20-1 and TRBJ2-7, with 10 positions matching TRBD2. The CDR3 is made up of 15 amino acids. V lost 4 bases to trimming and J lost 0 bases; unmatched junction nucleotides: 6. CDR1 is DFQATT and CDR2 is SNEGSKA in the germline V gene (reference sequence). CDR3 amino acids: CSATILAGGSYEQYF. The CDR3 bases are TGCAGTGCTACCATCTTAGCGGGAGGCTCCTACGAGCAGTACTTC.

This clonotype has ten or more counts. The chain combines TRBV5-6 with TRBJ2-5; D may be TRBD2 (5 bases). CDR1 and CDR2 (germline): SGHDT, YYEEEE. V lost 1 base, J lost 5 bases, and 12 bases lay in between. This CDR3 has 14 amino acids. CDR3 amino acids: CASSLSGIAETQYF. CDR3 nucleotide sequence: TGTGCCAGCAGCTTGTCAGGAATAGCGGAGACCCAGTACTTC.

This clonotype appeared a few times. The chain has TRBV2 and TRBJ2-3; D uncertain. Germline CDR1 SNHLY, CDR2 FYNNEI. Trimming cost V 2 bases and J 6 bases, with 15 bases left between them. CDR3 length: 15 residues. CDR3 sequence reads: CASSEMVHVGDTQYF. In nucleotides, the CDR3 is TGTGCCAGCAGTGAAATGGTTCACGTAGGGGATACGCAGTATTTT.

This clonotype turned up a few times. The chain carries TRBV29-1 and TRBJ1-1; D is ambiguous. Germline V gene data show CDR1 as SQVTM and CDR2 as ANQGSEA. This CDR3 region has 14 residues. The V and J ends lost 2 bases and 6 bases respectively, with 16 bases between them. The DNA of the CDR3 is TGCAGCGTTGAACTTCGTAGGGCGGATTCTGAAGCTTTCTTT. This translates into CSVELRRADSEAFF.

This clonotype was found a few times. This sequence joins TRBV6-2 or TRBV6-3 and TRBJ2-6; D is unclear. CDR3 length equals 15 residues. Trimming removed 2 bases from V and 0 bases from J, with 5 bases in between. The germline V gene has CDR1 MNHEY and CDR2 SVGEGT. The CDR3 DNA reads TGTGCCAGCAGTTACAGACACTCTGGGGCCAACGTCCTGACTTTC. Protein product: CASSYRHSGANVLTF.

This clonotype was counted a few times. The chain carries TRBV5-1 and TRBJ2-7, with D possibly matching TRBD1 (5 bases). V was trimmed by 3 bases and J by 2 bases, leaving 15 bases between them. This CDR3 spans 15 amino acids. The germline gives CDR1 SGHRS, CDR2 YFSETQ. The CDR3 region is CASSWRDSSTYEQYF. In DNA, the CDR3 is TGCGCCAGCAGCTGGAGAGACAGTTCGACCTACGAGCAGTACTTC.